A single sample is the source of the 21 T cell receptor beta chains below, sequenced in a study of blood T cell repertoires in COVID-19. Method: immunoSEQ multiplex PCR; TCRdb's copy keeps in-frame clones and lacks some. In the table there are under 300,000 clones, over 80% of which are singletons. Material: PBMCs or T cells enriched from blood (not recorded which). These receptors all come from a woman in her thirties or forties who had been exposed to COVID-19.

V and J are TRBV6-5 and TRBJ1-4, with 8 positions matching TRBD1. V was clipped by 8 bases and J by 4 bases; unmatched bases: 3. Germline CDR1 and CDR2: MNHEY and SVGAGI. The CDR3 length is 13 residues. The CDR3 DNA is TGTGCCAGCGGGGACAGGATTAATGAAAAACTGTTTTTT. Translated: CASGDRINEKLFF.

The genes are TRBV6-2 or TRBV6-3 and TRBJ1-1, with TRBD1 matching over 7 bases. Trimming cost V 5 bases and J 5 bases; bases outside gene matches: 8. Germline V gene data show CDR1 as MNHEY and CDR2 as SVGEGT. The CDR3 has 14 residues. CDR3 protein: CASSDRTGRTEAFF. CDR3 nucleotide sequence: TGTGCCAGCAGTGACCGGACAGGAAGAACTGAAGCTTTCTTT.

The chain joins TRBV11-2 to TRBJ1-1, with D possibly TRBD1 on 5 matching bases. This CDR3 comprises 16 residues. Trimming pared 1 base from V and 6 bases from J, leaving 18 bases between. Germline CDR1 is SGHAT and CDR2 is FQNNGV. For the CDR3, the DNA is TGTGCCAGCAGCTTAGTATTAGGGGCGGTGAGTCCTGAAGCTTTCTTT. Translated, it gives CASSLVLGAVSPEAFF.

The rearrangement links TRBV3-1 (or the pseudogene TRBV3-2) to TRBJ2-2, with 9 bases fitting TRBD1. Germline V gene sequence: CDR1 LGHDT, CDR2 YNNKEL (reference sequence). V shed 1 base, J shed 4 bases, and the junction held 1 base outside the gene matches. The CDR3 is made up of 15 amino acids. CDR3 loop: CASSQGTGVTGELFF. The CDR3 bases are TGTGCCAGCAGCCAAGGGACAGGGGTCACCGGGGAGCTGTTTTTT.

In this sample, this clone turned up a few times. CDR3 amino acids: CASSYGGTSGTETQYF. The DNA for the CDR3 is TGTGCCAGCAGTTACGGTGGGACTAGCGGTACCGAGACCCAGTACTTC. The rearrangement links TRBV6-5 to TRBJ2-5, with 11 bases matching TRBD2. CDR3 length: 16 amino acids. The V gene's germline CDR1 is MNHEY and CDR2 SVGAGI. V dropped 2 bases and J dropped 5; count of bases not matched to a gene: 7.

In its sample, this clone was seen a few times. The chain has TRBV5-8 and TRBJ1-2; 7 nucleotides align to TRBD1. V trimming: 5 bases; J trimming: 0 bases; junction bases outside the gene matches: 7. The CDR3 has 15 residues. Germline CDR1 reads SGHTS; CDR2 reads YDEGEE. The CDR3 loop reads CASRLSGTANYGYTF. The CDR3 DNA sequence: TGTGCCAGCAGACTTTCAGGGACAGCTAACTATGGCTACACCTTC. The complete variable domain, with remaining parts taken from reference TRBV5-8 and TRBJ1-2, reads EAGVTQSPTHLIKTRGQQATLRCSPISGHTSVYWYQQALGLGLQFLLWYDEGEERNRGNFPPRFSGRQFPNYSSELNVNALELEDSALYLCASRLSGTANYGYTFGSGTRLTVV.

The CDR3 DNA reads TGTGCCAGCAGCTTACACGGCGGACAGGCTGGGGACCCTTACAATGAGCAGTTCTTC. Protein product: CASSLHGGQAGDPYNEQFF. This chain joins TRBV7-7 and TRBJ2-1; 7 bases match TRBD1. This CDR3 is built from 19 residues. CDR1 is SSHAT and CDR2 is FNYEAQ in the germline V gene (reference sequence). With 2 bases clipped from V and 4 bases from J, the junction kept 17 bases outside the gene matches.

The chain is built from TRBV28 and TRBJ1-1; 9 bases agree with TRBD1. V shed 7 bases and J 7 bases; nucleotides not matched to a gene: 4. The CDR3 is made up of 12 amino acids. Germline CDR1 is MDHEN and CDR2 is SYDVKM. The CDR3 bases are TGTGCCAGCATCCCGGACAGGGGTGAAGCTTTCTTT. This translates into CASIPDRGEAFF.

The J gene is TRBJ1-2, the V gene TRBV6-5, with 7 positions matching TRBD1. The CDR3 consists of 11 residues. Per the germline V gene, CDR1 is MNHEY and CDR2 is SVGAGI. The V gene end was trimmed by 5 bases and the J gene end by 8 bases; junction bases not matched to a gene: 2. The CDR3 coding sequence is TGTGCCAGCAGTCCGGGACAGGGCTACACCTTC. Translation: CASSPGQGYTF.

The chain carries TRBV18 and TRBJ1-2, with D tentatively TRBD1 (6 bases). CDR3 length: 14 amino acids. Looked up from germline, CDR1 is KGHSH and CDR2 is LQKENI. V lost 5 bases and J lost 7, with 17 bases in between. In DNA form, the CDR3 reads TGTGCCAGCTCAACAACCAGGGGCTCGGGTGGCTACACCTTC. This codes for CASSTTRGSGGYTF.

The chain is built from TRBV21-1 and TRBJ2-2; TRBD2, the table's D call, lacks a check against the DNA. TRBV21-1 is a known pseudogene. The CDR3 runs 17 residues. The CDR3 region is CASSPGAGVLHTGELFF. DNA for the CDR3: TGTGCCAGCTCACCAGGGGCGGGAGTTTTACACACCGGGGAGCTGTTTTTT.

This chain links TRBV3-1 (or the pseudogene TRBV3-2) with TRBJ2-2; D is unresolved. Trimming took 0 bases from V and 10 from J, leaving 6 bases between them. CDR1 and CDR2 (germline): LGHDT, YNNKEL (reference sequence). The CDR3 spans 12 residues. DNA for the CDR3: TGTGCCAGCAGCCAAGAATCGGTGGAGCTGTTTTTT. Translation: CASSQESVELFF.

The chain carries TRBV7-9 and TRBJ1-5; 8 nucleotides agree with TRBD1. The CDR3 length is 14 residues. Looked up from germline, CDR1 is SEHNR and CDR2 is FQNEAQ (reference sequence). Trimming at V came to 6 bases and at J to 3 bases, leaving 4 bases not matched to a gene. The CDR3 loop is CASSQTGDNQPQHF. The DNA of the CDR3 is TGTGCCAGCAGTCAGACAGGGGACAATCAGCCCCAGCATTTT.

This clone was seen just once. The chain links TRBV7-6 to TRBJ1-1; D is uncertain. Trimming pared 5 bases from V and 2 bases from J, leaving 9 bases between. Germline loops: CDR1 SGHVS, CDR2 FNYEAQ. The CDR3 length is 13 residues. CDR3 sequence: CASSRERNTEAFF. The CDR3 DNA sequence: TGTGCCAGCAGCCGCGAGAGAAACACTGAAGCTTTCTTT.

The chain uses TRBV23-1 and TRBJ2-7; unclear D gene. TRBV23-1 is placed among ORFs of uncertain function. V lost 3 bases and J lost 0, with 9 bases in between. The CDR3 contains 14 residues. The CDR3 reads CASSHFPSSYEQYV. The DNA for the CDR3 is TGCGCCAGCAGTCACTTCCCCAGCTCCTACGAGCAGTACGTC.

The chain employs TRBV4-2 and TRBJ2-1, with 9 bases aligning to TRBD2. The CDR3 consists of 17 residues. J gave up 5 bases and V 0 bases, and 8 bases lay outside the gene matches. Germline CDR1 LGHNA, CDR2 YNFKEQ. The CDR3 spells CASSQDQLAGLNNEQFF. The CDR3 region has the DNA TGTGCCAGCAGCCAAGACCAGCTAGCGGGACTGAACAATGAGCAGTTCTTC.

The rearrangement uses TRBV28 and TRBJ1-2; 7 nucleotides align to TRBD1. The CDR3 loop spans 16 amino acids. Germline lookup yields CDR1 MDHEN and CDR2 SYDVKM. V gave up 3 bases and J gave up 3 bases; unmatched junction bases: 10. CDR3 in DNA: TGTGCCAGCAGTTTGGTTGGTCGACAGGGTGACTATGGCTACACCTTC. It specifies CASSLVGRQGDYGYTF.

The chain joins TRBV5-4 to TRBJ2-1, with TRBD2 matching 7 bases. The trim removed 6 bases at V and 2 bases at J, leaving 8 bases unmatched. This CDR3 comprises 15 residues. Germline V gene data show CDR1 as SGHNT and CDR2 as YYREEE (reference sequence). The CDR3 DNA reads TGTGCCAGCAACCCAAAGACTAGCCCCTACAATGAGCAGTTCTTC. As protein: CASNPKTSPYNEQFF.

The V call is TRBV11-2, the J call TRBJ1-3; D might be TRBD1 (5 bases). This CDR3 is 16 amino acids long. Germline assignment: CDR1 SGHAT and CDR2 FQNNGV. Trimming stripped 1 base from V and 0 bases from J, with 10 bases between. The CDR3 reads CASSLVGQGSGNTIYF. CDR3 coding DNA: TGTGCCAGCAGCTTAGTAGGGCAGGGCTCTGGAAACACCATATATTTT.

The CDR3 DNA sequence: TGTGCCAGCAGTTTCCGTTCCGGGGGGCATGAAAAACTGTTTTTT. Amino acids: CASSFRSGGHEKLFF. The V gene is TRBV28, the J gene TRBJ1-4, with D perhaps TRBD1 (6 bases). The V and J ends lost 3 bases and 6 bases respectively, with 14 bases between them. There are 15 residues in the CDR3. CDR1 and CDR2 (germline): MDHEN, SYDVKM.

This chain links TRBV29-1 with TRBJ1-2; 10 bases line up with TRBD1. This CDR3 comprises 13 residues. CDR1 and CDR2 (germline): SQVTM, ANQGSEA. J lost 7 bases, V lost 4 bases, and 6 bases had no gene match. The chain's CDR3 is CSVGQGALSGYTF. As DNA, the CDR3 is TGCAGCGTTGGACAGGGGGCGCTCAGTGGCTACACCTTC.